These 15 T cell receptor beta chains came from one sample sequenced in a study of blood T cell repertoires in COVID-19. TCRdb's table, derived via immunoSEQ multiplex PCR, lists solely in-frame clones and lacks some. The sample consists of roughly 180,000 clones, 80% of them appearing once. Sequencing used PBMCs or T cells enriched from blood (not recorded which). These TCRs come from a man aged 60 to 69 who had been exposed to COVID-19.

This rearrangement joins TRBV25-1 to TRBJ1-4, with D possibly matching TRBD1 (5 bases). Trimming left V 4 bases short and J 1 base short, with 13 bases between. This CDR3 spans 16 amino acids. Germline-derived CDR1 and CDR2 are MGHDK and SYGVNS. In DNA, the CDR3 is TGTGCCAGCAGTGCTGGGGCTGTGAGAACTAATGAAAAACTGTTTTTT. This codes for CASSAGAVRTNEKLFF.

The gene calls are TRBV30 and TRBJ1-1; weak D call: TRBD1 (6 bases). The V and J ends lost 3 bases and 7 bases respectively, with 21 bases between them. The CDR3 runs 15 residues. Germline V lookup: CDR1 GTSNPN, CDR2 SVGIG (reference sequence). The CDR3 DNA sequence: TGTGCCTGGAGCCACGGGTCAACAGGGTCGGGTGAAGCTTTCTTT. Its translation: CAWSHGSTGSGEAFF.

The V gene is TRBV9, the J gene TRBJ2-3; 12 nucleotides line up with TRBD2. The CDR3 covers 16 residues. CDR1 and CDR2 from the germline V gene are SGDLS and YYNGEE. V dropped 4 bases and J dropped 0; count of bases not matched to a gene: 3. CDR3 loop: CASSPGTSGSTDTQYF. The CDR3 DNA is TGTGCCAGCAGCCCGGGGACTAGCGGGAGCACAGATACGCAGTATTTT.

The chain uses TRBV15 and TRBJ2-1, with 9 bases identical to TRBD2. This CDR3 is 17 amino acids long. CDR1 LNHNV and CDR2 YYDKDF come from the germline V gene (reference sequence). The ends lost 1 base at V and 1 base at J; junction bases unmatched: 5. This CDR3 reads CATSRVSGSQSYNEQFF. CDR3 nucleotides: TGTGCCACCAGCAGAGTTAGCGGGAGTCAATCCTACAATGAGCAGTTCTTC.

The rearrangement joins TRBV7-9 to TRBJ2-5; TRBD2 agrees at 14 bases. The CDR3 extends over 17 amino acids. J lost 5 bases, V lost 5 bases, and 10 bases had no gene match. CDR1 and CDR2 from the germline V gene are SEHNR and FQNEAQ (reference sequence). The CDR3 loop is CASSVRPGTSGSETQYF. As DNA, the CDR3 is TGTGCCAGCAGCGTAAGGCCTGGGACTAGCGGGAGTGAGACCCAGTACTTC.

The chain links TRBV11-3 to TRBJ1-1; TRBD1 is a possible D gene (6 bases). The V end was cut by 5 bases, the J end by 4 bases, with 17 bases between. The length of the CDR3 is 15 residues. CDR1 and CDR2 from the germline V gene are SGHNT and YENEEA. For the CDR3, the DNA is TGTGCCAGCAGCAAAACCCACAGGGCCGGCACTGAAGCTTTCTTT. This sequence encodes CASSKTHRAGTEAFF.

The DNA for the CDR3 is TGTGCCAGCAGCCTAGGACATCAGGACAGCACCGAAGCTTTCTTT. Amino acids: CASSLGHQDSTEAFF. The chain joins TRBV9 to TRBJ1-1; D possibly corresponds to TRBD1 (6 bases). The CDR3 contains 15 residues. Between the trimmed V and J ends, which lost 4 bases and 8 bases, there was a span of 21 bases. Germline CDR1 SGDLS, CDR2 YYNGEE.

The chain employs TRBV2 and TRBJ1-6; D gene uncertain. CDR3 length: 14 amino acids. The germline V and J ends were trimmed by 6 bases and 11 bases, with 17 bases remaining between them. Germline loops: CDR1 SNHLY, CDR2 FYNNEI. The CDR3 reads CASSPEVGSTPLHF. The CDR3 DNA is TGTGCCAGCAGCCCGGAGGTGGGTTCGACACCCCTCCACTTT.

The chain joins TRBV10-3 to TRBJ2-1, with 13 bases aligning to TRBD2. CDR1 ENHRY and CDR2 SYGVKD come from the germline V gene. V was pared by 4 bases and J by 9 bases, with 6 bases of the junction left unmatched. This CDR3 contains 15 residues. As DNA, the CDR3 is TGTGCCATCAGTGGGACTAGCGGGAGTGAGGGTGAGCAGTTCTTC. Protein product: CAISGTSGSEGEQFF.

The rearrangement links TRBV29-1 to TRBJ2-3, with a tentative D call TRBD2 (6 bases). Trimming left V 0 bases short and J 3 bases short, with 19 bases between. The length of the CDR3 is 17 residues. Germline V gene data show CDR1 as SQVTM and CDR2 as ANQGSEA. This CDR3 is CSVEEGSMRGGTDTQYF. In DNA, the CDR3 is TGCAGCGTTGAAGAGGGGAGTATGCGGGGAGGAACAGATACGCAGTATTTT.

The rearrangement links TRBV27 to TRBJ2-7, with D possibly matching TRBD1 (6 bases). Germline loops: CDR1 MNHEY, CDR2 SMNVEV (reference sequence). Trimming removed 7 bases at V and 6 bases at J, with 16 bases between. This CDR3 region has 13 residues. CDR3 protein: CASTHQTGREQYF. Written as DNA, the CDR3 is TGTGCCAGCACGCACCAGACAGGACGCGAGCAGTACTTC.

The rearrangement uses TRBV7-2 and TRBJ2-7; D may be TRBD2 (5 bases). This CDR3 contains 15 residues. The germline V gene has CDR1 SGHTA and CDR2 FQGNSA. Trimming took 3 bases from V and 6 from J, leaving 18 bases between them. This CDR3 is CASSLSPTTFSEQYF. Here the CDR3 DNA reads TGTGCCAGCAGCTTGTCCCCGACTACATTCTCCGAGCAGTACTTC.

The CDR3 coding sequence is TGCGCCAGCAGTGAAGACGGGGCCTACGAGCAGTACTTC. It is translated as CASSEDGAYEQYF. This chain uses TRBV10-1 with TRBJ2-7, with a weak D call TRBD2 (5 bases). The germline gives CDR1 WNHNN, CDR2 SYGVQD (reference sequence). The CDR3 has 13 amino acids. Between the trimmed V and J ends, which lost 3 bases and 2 bases, there was a span of 8 bases.

CDR3 DNA sequence: TGTGCCAGTAGGTTTGGTAGGGGGCGCACTGAAGCTTTCTTT. This codes for CASRFGRGRTEAFF. V gene TRBV19 combines with J gene TRBJ1-1; 7 nucleotides line up with TRBD1. The CDR3 has 14 residues. Germline-derived CDR1 and CDR2 are LNHDA and SQIVND (reference sequence). J gave up 4 bases and V 6 bases, and 8 bases lay outside the gene matches. The complete variable domain, with remaining parts taken from reference TRBV19 and TRBJ1-1, reads DGGITQSPKYLFRKEGQNVTLSCEQNLNHDAMYWYRQDPGQGLRLIYYSQIVNDFQKGDIAEGYSVSREKKESFPLTVTSAQKNPTAFYLCASRFGRGRTEAFFGQGTRLTVV.

The chain couples TRBV28 to TRBJ1-1; D remains ambiguous. The V end was cut by 2 bases, the J end by 0 bases, with 7 bases between. The CDR3 is made up of 14 amino acids. The germline V gene has CDR1 MDHEN and CDR2 SYDVKM. CDR3: CASSLAGMNTEAFF. Written as DNA, the CDR3 is TGTGCCAGCAGTTTAGCGGGCATGAACACTGAAGCTTTCTTT.